This entry lists 10 T cell receptor beta chains sequenced from one sample in a study of T-cell memory formation after mild COVID-19. TCRdb passed the 5' RACE reads through MiXCR, listing each CDR3 protein once. This sample has approximately 180,000 distinct CDR3 sequences, with 16% found just once. Sequencing input: PBMCs or a T cell subset sorted from them (not recorded which). The receptors originated from an adult woman who had mild COVID-19 (a few samples of this study predate the infection). Cell type and time point are not known.

This clonotype was found a few times. The CDR3 protein is CSARGGLRLYGYTF. CDR3 nucleotides: TGCAGTGCTAGAGGGGGGCTGAGGCTCTATGGCTACACCTTC. This chain links TRBV20-1 with TRBJ1-2, with D perhaps matching TRBD1 (6 bases). The germline V gene encodes CDR1 DFQATT and CDR2 SNEGSKA (reference sequence). The CDR3 length is 14 residues. V shed 1 base and J shed 4 bases, with 13 bases lying between them.

This clonotype has just a few counts. The rearrangement links TRBV9 to TRBJ2-1; TRBD1 aligns across 9 bases. The CDR3 totals 16 residues. J was trimmed by 3 bases and V by 0 bases; bases with no gene match: 4. The germline gives CDR1 SGDLS, CDR2 YYNGEE. The CDR3 nucleotides read TGTGCCAGCAGCGTAGGGGAGGGACAGGGCTACAATGAGCAGTTCTTC. This translates into CASSVGEGQGYNEQFF.

This clonotype was picked up a small number of times. The chain uses TRBV12-3 or TRBV12-4 and TRBJ2-3, with TRBD1 matching over 8 bases. J gave up 9 bases and V 6 bases, and 5 bases lay outside the gene matches. The CDR3 sequence is 12 residues long. CDR3 residues: CASRPTGGTQYF. The CDR3, as DNA: TGTGCCAGCAGGCCTACAGGGGGAACGCAGTATTTT.

The chain links TRBV5-1 to TRBJ2-3, with D unresolved. The V and J ends lost 4 bases and 0 bases respectively, with 12 bases between them. The CDR3 consists of 15 residues. Germline CDR1 is SGHRS and CDR2 is YFSETQ. In nucleotides, the CDR3 is TGCGCCAGCAGCCCTGGAAGCCCGAGCACAGATACGCAGTATTTT. It translates to CASSPGSPSTDTQYF.

The rearrangement links TRBV7-2 to TRBJ1-1; 8 nucleotides align to TRBD1. This CDR3 comprises 13 residues. V shed 5 bases, J shed 10 bases, and the junction held 9 bases outside the gene matches. The germline CDR1 and CDR2 sequences are SGHTA and FQGNSA. The CDR3 nucleotides are TGTGCCAGCAGCACAGGACAGGGTGGGGGAGCTTTCTTT. Encoded protein: CASSTGQGGGAFF.

This clonotype occurred a few times. This rearrangement joins TRBV3-1 to TRBJ2-5; 8 bases agree with TRBD1. The CDR3 covers 16 residues. Trimming took 6 bases from V and 3 from J; bases not matched to a gene: 12. The germline V gene has CDR1 LGHDT and CDR2 YNNKEL (reference sequence). The CDR3 DNA follows: TGTGCCAGCAGTGATTATAGGACAGGGCACAAAGAGACCCAGTACTTC. It encodes CASSDYRTGHKETQYF.

V usage is TRBV19 and J usage is TRBJ2-2; 7 positions match TRBD1. CDR3 length: 16 amino acids. The trim removed 7 bases at V and 3 bases at J, leaving 11 bases unmatched. Per germline, CDR1 LNHDA and CDR2 SQIVND (reference sequence). The CDR3, as DNA: TGTGCCAGTACCGGATACCGGGACAGCTACACCGGGGAGCTGTTTTTT. Translating it yields CASTGYRDSYTGELFF.

This clonotype turned up a few times. The chain uses TRBV29-1 and TRBJ2-1; weak D call: TRBD1 (6 bases). The CDR3 extends over 15 amino acids. Germline CDR1 reads SQVTM; CDR2 reads ANQGSEA. V gave up 0 bases and J gave up 3 bases, with 12 bases separating them. CDR3 residues: CSVEDRGGRYNEQFF. In DNA form, the CDR3 reads TGCAGCGTTGAAGATCGTGGGGGCCGCTACAATGAGCAGTTCTTC.

The V call is TRBV4-1, the J call TRBJ1-5; 9 bases map to TRBD1. The CDR3 length is 17 residues. V was pared by 1 base and J by 2 bases, with 6 bases of the junction left unmatched. In germline, CDR1 is MGHRA, CDR2 YSYEKL. The DNA of the CDR3 is TGCGCCAGCAGCCAAGGGACAGGGGATAGCCGCAATCAGCCCCAGCATTTT. It encodes CASSQGTGDSRNQPQHF.

The V call is TRBV18, the J call TRBJ2-7; 10 nucleotides align to TRBD1. CDR3 length: 14 amino acids. From germline, CDR1 is KGHSH and CDR2 LQKENI. Trimming removed 1 base from V and 5 bases from J; junction bases left unmatched: 2. CDR3: CASSPRDRGHEQYF. The CDR3 nucleotides read TGTGCCAGCTCACCACGGGACAGGGGTCACGAGCAGTACTTC.